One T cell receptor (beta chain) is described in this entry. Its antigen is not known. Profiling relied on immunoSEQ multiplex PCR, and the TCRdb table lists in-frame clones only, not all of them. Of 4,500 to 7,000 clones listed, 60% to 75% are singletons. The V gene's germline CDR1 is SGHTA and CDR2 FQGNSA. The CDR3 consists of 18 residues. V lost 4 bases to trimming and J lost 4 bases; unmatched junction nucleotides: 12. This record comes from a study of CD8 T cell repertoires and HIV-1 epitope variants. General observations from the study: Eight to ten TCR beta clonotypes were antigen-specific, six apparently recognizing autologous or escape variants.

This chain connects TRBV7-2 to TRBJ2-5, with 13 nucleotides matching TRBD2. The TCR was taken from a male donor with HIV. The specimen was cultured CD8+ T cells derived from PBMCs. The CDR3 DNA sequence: TGTGCCAGCAGCTACTTACCGGGGGGACTAGCGGGGTCAGAGACCCAGTACTTC. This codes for CASSYLPGGLAGSETQYF.